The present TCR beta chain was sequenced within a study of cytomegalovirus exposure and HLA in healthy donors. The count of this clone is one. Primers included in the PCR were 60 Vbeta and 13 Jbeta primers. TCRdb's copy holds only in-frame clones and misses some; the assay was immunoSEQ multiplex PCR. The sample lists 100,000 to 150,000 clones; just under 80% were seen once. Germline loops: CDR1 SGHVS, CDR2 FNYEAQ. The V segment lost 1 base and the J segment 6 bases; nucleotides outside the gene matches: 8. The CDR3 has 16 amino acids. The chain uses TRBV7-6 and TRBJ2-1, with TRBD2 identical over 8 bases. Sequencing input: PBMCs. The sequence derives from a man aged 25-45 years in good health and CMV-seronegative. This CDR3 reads CASSLERGHTLNEQFF. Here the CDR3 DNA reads TGTGCCAGCAGCTTAGAGCGGGGGCATACCCTCAATGAGCAGTTCTTC.